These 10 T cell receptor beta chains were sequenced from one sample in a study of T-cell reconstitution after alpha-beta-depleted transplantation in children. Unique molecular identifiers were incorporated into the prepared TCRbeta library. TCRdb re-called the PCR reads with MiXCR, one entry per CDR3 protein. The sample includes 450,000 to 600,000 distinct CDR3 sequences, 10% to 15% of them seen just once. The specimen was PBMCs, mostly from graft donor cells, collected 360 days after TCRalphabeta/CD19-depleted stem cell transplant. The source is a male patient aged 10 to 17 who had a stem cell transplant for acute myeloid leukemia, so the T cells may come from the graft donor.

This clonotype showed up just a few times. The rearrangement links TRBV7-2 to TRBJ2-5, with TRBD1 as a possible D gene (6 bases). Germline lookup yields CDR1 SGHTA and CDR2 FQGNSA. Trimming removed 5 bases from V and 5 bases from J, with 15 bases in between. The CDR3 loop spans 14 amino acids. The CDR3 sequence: CASSPGVYWETQYF. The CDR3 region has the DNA TGTGCCAGCAGCCCAGGGGTATACTGGGAGACCCAGTACTTC.

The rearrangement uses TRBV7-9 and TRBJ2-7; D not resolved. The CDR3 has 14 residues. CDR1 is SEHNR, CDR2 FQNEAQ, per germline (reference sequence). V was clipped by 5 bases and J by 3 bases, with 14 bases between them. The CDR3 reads CASSPNGPLYEQYF. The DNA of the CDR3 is TGTGCCAGCAGCCCCAACGGGCCCCTCTACGAGCAGTACTTC.

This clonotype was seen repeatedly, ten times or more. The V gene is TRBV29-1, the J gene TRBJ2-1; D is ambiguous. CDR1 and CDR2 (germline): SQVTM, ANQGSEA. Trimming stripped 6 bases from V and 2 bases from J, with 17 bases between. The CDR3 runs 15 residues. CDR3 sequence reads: CSVYDTYPAYNEQFF. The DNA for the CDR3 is TGCAGCGTCTATGACACATACCCTGCCTACAATGAGCAGTTCTTC.

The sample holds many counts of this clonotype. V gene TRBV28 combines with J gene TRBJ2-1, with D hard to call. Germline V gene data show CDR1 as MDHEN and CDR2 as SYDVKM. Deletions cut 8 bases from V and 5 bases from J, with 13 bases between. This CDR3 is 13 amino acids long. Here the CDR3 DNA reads TGTGCCAGCCTAGGATCTTATAACAATGAGCAGTTCTTC. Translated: CASLGSYNNEQFF.

CDR3 amino acids: CASVRRQGHEQYF. Written as DNA, the CDR3 is TGCGCCAGCGTCAGACGGCAGGGGCACGAGCAGTACTTC. The chain uses TRBV4-1 and TRBJ2-7, with D possibly TRBD1 on 6 matching bases. CDR3 length equals 13 residues. Germline loops: CDR1 MGHRA, CDR2 YSYEKL. With 8 bases removed from V and 5 bases from J, the gap between germline ends came to 16 bases.

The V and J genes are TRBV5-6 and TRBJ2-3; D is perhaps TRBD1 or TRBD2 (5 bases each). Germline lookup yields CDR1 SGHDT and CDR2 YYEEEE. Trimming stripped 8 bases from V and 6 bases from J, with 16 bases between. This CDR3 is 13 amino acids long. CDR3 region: CASGGVHGDTQYF. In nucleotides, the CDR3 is TGTGCCAGTGGGGGTGTCCACGGGGATACGCAGTATTTT.

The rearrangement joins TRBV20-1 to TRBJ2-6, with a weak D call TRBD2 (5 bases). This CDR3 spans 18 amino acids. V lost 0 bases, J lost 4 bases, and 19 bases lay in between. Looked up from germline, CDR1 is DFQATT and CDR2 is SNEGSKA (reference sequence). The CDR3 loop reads CSARERGSGVLGANVLTF. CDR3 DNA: TGCAGTGCTAGAGAAAGAGGGTCCGGAGTGTTGGGGGCCAACGTCCTGACTTTC.

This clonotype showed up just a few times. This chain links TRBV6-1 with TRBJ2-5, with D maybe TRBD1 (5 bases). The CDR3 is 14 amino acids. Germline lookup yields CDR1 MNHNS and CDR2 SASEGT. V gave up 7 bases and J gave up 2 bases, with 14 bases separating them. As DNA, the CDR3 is TGTGCCAGCACATGGGGCCTGGGGCAAGAGACCCAGTACTTC. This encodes CASTWGLGQETQYF.

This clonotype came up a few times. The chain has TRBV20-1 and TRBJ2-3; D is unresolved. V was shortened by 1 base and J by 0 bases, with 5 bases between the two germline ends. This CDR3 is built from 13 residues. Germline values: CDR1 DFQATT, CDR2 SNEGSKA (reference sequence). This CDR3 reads CSARGHSTDTQYF. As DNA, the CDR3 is TGCAGTGCTAGAGGCCATAGCACAGATACGCAGTATTTT.

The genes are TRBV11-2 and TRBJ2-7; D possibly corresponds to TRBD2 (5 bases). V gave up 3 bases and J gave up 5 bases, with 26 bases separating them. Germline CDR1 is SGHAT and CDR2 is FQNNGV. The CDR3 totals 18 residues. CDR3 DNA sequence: TGTGCCAGCAGCTTCCTAATTTGGGAGCTCCGAATCTCGAACGAGCAGTACTTC. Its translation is CASSFLIWELRISNEQYF.